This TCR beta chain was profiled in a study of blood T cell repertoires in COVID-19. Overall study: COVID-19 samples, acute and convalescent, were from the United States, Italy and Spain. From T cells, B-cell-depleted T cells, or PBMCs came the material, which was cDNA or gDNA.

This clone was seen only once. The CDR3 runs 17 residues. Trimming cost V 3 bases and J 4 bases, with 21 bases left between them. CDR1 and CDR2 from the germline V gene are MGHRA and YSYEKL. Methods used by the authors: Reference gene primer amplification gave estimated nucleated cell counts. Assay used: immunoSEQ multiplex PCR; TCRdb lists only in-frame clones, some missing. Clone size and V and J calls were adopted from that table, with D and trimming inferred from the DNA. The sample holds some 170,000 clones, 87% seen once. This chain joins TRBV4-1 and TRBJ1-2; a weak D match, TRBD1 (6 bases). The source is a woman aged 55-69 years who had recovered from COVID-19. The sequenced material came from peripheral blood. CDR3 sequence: CASSQDEGGGGIYGYTF. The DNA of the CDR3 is TGCGCCAGCAGCCAGGATGAGGGGGGCGGGGGCATCTATGGCTACACCTTC.